Presented here are 22 T cell receptor beta chains from one specimen sequenced in a study of cytomegalovirus exposure and HLA in healthy donors. The PCR contained 60 Vbeta and 13 Jbeta primers. Produced via immunoSEQ multiplex PCR; TCRdb's table is partial and in-frame only. In the table there are approximately 150,000 clones, over 60% of which are singletons. The sequencing input was PBMCs. All receptors derive from a woman aged 25 to 39 in good health and CMV-seropositive.

This sequence joins TRBV2 and TRBJ2-5, with D hard to call. Trimming shortened V by 3 bases and J by 5 bases, and 13 bases separated the two germline ends. The length of the CDR3 is 14 residues. CDR1 is SNHLY, CDR2 FYNNEI, per germline. For the CDR3, the DNA is TGTGCCAGCAGTGAGGATGAGGATACGGAGACCCAGTACTTC. This codes for CASSEDEDTETQYF.

This chain joins TRBV2 and TRBJ2-5; 11 bases fit TRBD2. The end of the DNA aligns better with TRBJ2-7, so the J call may be wrong. The CDR3 totals 16 residues. Germline V gene lookup returns CDR1 SNHLY and CDR2 FYNNEI. CDR3 sequence (DNA): TGTGCCAGCAGTACTCCACTAGCGGGAGTCGTCTACGAGCAGTACTTC. Translation gives CASSTPLAGVVYEQYF.

The chain recombines TRBV7-9 with TRBJ1-2; the match to TRBD1 covers 8 bases. Trimming took 6 bases from V and 3 from J; bases not matched to a gene: 3. CDR3 length: 13 residues. The V gene's germline CDR1 is SEHNR and CDR2 FQNEAQ (reference sequence). The CDR3 DNA is TGTGCCAGCAGACCGACAGGGGACTATGGCTACACCTTC. This translates into CASRPTGDYGYTF.

This clone was counted a few times. The chain combines TRBV30 with TRBJ2-1; perhaps TRBD2 as D (7 bases). The CDR3 is made up of 12 amino acids. The V end was cut by 8 bases, the J end by 7 bases, with 15 bases between. Germline V lookup: CDR1 GTSNPN, CDR2 SVGIG (reference sequence). In nucleotides, the CDR3 is TGTGCCAGGGGGGAGGGTTGGAATGAGCAGTTCTTC. Encoded protein: CARGEGWNEQFF.

The gene calls are TRBV2 and TRBJ1-5; D possibly corresponds to TRBD1 (5 bases). The germline V gene encodes CDR1 SNHLY and CDR2 FYNNEI. V was shortened by 5 bases and J by 7 bases, with 18 bases between the two germline ends. This CDR3 has 15 residues. DNA of the CDR3: TGTGCCAGCAGTCTAGGGTCCTCGGGGGACCAGCCCCAGCATTTT. It specifies CASSLGSSGDQPQHF.

J is TRBJ2-5 and V is TRBV10-1; D is unresolved. The CDR3 has 13 residues. The germline V gene has CDR1 WNHNN and CDR2 SYGVQD (reference sequence). V was cut by 4 bases and J by 3 bases, with 9 bases left in between. This chain's CDR3 is CASSASEKETQYF. CDR3 DNA sequence: TGCGCCAGCAGTGCATCAGAAAAAGAGACCCAGTACTTC.

This chain links TRBV5-1 with TRBJ2-5; 7 bases line up with TRBD2. The CDR3 has 15 residues. V gave up 0 bases and J gave up 4 bases; unmatched junction bases: 6. Germline V CDR1 and CDR2: SGHRS, YFSETQ. CDR3 nucleotides: TGCGCCAGCAGCTTGGCGGGAGGAGCTGCAGAGACCCAGTACTTC. This sequence encodes CASSLAGGAAETQYF. Full variable domain (outside the CDR3, taken from reference TRBV5-1 and TRBJ2-5): KAGVTQTPRYLIKTRGQQVTLSCSPISGHRSVSWYQQTPGQGLQFLFEYFSETQRNKGNFPGRFSGRQFSNSRSEMNVSTLELGDSALYLCASSLAGGAAETQYFGPGTRLLVL.

This sequence joins TRBV2 and TRBJ1-4; D might be TRBD1 (5 bases). Trimming removed 4 bases at V and 8 bases at J, with 17 bases between. Looked up from germline, CDR1 is SNHLY and CDR2 is FYNNEI. CDR3 length: 15 amino acids. CDR3 coding DNA: TGTGCCAGCAGTGTGGGGGGGATGGAGAGCGAAAAACTGTTTTTT. Translated, it gives CASSVGGMESEKLFF.

The chain has TRBV9 and TRBJ2-4; TRBD2 is a possible D gene (5 bases). Germline V lookup: CDR1 SGDLS, CDR2 YYNGEE. V was clipped by 5 bases and J by 9 bases, with 12 bases between them. The CDR3 spans 12 residues. The CDR3 DNA sequence: TGTGCCAGCAGTCCGGGGTGGGGCATTCAGTACTTC. Encoded protein: CASSPGWGIQYF. Drawing the rest from reference TRBV9 and TRBJ2-4, the complete variable domain is DSGVTQTPKHLITATGQRVTLRCSPRSGDLSVYWYQQSLDQGLQFLIQYYNGEERAKGNILERFSAQQFPDLHSELNLSSLELGDSALYFCASSPGWGIQYFGAGTRLSVL.

A few counts support this clone. V usage is TRBV10-3 and J usage is TRBJ1-2; 8 bases line up with TRBD1. The CDR3 loop spans 15 amino acids. CDR1 is ENHRY, CDR2 SYGVKD, per germline. V gave up 11 bases and J gave up 4 bases; unmatched junction bases: 15. Written as DNA, the CDR3 is TGTGCCGCTAACCGGGACAGGCGAGCCTCCTATGGCTACACCTTC. Amino acid sequence: CAANRDRRASYGYTF.

This chain links TRBV28 with TRBJ1-3, with 8 bases fitting TRBD1. The CDR3 spans 15 residues. The junction had 6 bases not matched to a gene; V was cut back by 6 bases and J by 2 bases. Germline loops: CDR1 MDHEN, CDR2 SYDVKM. CDR3 sequence: CASSRTGSAGNTIYF. The CDR3 region has the DNA TGTGCCAGCAGCCGGACAGGGAGTGCTGGAAACACCATATATTTT.

CDR3 protein: CASSLPGSETQYF. DNA of the CDR3: TGTGCCAGCAGTCTCCCAGGGTCAGAGACCCAGTACTTC. The V and J genes are TRBV25-1 and TRBJ2-5, with a tentative D call TRBD1 (5 bases). There are 13 residues in the CDR3. Germline-derived CDR1 and CDR2 are MGHDK and SYGVNS. The ends were cut back, 5 bases at V and 4 bases at J, with 11 bases in the middle. Supplemented by reference TRBV25-1 and TRBJ2-5, the full variable domain reads EADIYQTPRYLVIGTGKKITLECSQTMGHDKMYWYQQDPGMELHLIHYSYGVNSTEKGDLSSESTVSRIRTEHFPLTLESARPSHTSQYLCASSLPGSETQYFGPGTRLLVL.

This clone was detected once. This chain joins TRBV5-1 and TRBJ2-5; possibly TRBD1 for D (6 bases). The germline gives CDR1 SGHRS, CDR2 YFSETQ. V shed 9 bases and J shed 5 bases, with 17 bases lying between them. The CDR3 totals 13 residues. In DNA form, the CDR3 reads TGCGCCACCTCGGTACAGGGAGAGGAGACCCAGTACTTC. Amino acids: CATSVQGEETQYF.

The chain has TRBV5-1 and TRBJ1-1, with TRBD1 as a possible D gene (6 bases). The germline CDR1 and CDR2 sequences are SGHRS and YFSETQ. Trimming took 4 bases from V and 1 from J, leaving 20 bases between them. CDR3 length: 17 residues. The CDR3 is CASSKRLSRGRNTEAFF. The DNA for the CDR3 is TGCGCCAGCAGCAAACGATTAAGCAGGGGAAGGAACACTGAAGCTTTCTTT.

Of note for this clone: The junction departs from the called germline gene at one end, perhaps through a read error. This sequence joins TRBV10-2 and TRBJ1-1; D is unclear. Germline lookup yields CDR1 WSHSY and CDR2 SAAADI. The CDR3 covers 12 residues. CDR3 in amino acids: CASTEGDTEAFF. In DNA form, the CDR3 reads TGCGCCAGCACTGAGGGAGACACTGAAGCTTTCTTT.

The V gene is TRBV7-2, the J gene TRBJ1-3; weak D call: TRBD1 (6 bases). CDR1 is SGHTA and CDR2 is FQGNSA in the germline V gene. V gave up 2 bases and J gave up 0 bases, with 8 bases separating them. The CDR3 has 15 residues. The CDR3 is CASSLQGNSGNTIYF. The CDR3 DNA is TGTGCCAGCAGCTTACAGGGGAACTCTGGAAACACCATATATTTT. The whole variable domain, filled in from reference TRBV7-2 and TRBJ1-3, reads GAGVSQSPSNKVTEKGKDVELRCDPISGHTALYWYRQSLGQGLEFLIYFQGNSAPDKSGLPSDRFSAERTGGSVSTLTIQRTQQEDSAVYLCASSLQGNSGNTIYFGEGSWLTVV.

As concerns this clone: Because the CDR3's place on the DNA is in doubt, the DNA is left out and the CDR3 is given as listed by TCRdb. The V gene is TRBV13, the J gene TRBJ2-7; TRBD1, the D gene given by the table, was not confirmed from the DNA. Germline V gene lookup returns CDR1 PRHDT and CDR2 FYEKMQ (reference sequence). The CDR3 spans 19 amino acids, including both terminal residues. The CDR3 loop is CASSLLFGFGPGLTYEQYF.

The chain uses TRBV28 and TRBJ2-1; TRBD2 aligns across 15 bases. CDR3 length: 16 amino acids. Germline assignment: CDR1 MDHEN and CDR2 SYDVKM. The ends lost 8 bases at V and 5 bases at J; junction bases unmatched: 7. The CDR3 nucleotides are TGTGCCAGCGGGCGGACTAGCGGGGGGGTGGACAATGAGCAGTTCTTC. This codes for CASGRTSGGVDNEQFF.

V is TRBV10-2 and J is TRBJ2-7, with TRBD2 identical over 10 bases. CDR1 is WSHSY and CDR2 is SAAADI in the germline V gene. The CDR3 sequence is 14 residues long. After removal of 10 bases from V and 2 bases from J, the junction contained 8 bases not matched to a gene. The DNA of the CDR3 is TGCGCCACTCACCGAAGCGGGGGGGCCTACGAGCAGTACTTC. Protein sequence: CATHRSGGAYEQYF.

The chain has TRBV7-2 and TRBJ2-7; 7 nucleotides line up with TRBD2. V lost 5 bases and J lost 5; bases outside the gene matches: 12. This CDR3 comprises 15 residues. Germline lookup yields CDR1 SGHTA and CDR2 FQGNSA. The CDR3 nucleotides read TGTGCCAGCAGCCCAAGGGGCGGGGGTTCACACGAGCAGTACTTC. Translation gives CASSPRGGGSHEQYF.

The V and J genes are TRBV18 and TRBJ1-2; unclear D gene. Trimming pared 3 bases from V and 4 bases from J, leaving 6 bases between. This CDR3 contains 12 residues. The germline V gene encodes CDR1 KGHSH and CDR2 LQKENI. The CDR3 DNA sequence: TGTGCCAGCTCACCGTACACCTATGGCTACACCTTC. This encodes CASSPYTYGYTF.

The chain links TRBV28 to TRBJ1-4; TRBD1 is a possible D gene (6 bases). Germline loops: CDR1 MDHEN, CDR2 SYDVKM. The CDR3 has 13 residues. The ends were cut back, 5 bases at V and 13 bases at J, with 17 bases in the middle. DNA for the CDR3: TGTGCCAGCAGTCCTTACTCCGGGACATCACTGTTTTTT. Protein: CASSPYSGTSLFF. Full variable domain (rest looked up from reference TRBV28 and TRBJ1-4): DVKVTQSSRYLVKRTGEKVFLECVQDMDHENMFWYRQDPGLGLRLIYFSYDVKMKEKGDIPEGYSVSREKKERFSLILESASTNQTSMYLCASSPYSGTSLFFGSGTQLSVL.